This paragraph covers one T cell receptor (beta chain) sequence. Isolated RNA was reverse transcribed into cDNA used as the sequencing template. Sequencing was performed with immunoSEQ multiplex PCR; in TCRdb, only in-frame clones are kept and a portion is missing. The table includes 140,000 to 150,000 clones, roughly 62% detected once. This sample stems from a study of CD8+ T cells in alopecia areata. The trim removed 3 bases at V and 2 bases at J, leaving 6 bases unmatched. The germline V gene has CDR1 SGHDT and CDR2 YYEEEE. CDR3 length equals 15 residues. The chain has TRBV5-6 and TRBJ1-2; the match to TRBD1 covers 8 bases. This TCR came from a human donor with alopecia areata. Sequencing was performed on CD4+ T cells sorted from blood, taken at week 0. CDR3 DNA: TGTGCCAGCAGCTCCCGGGCAGGGGGCAACTATGGCTACACCTTC. Translating it yields CASSSRAGGNYGYTF.